This TCR beta chain was sequenced during a study of shared clonotypes between healthy human individuals. As for the study in general: Used for every donor were three CD4 naive, three CD4 memory, two CD8 naive and one CD8 memory plate.

V was shortened by 4 bases and J by 2 bases, with 24 bases between the two germline ends. The germline gives CDR1 SQVTM, CDR2 ANQGSEA. The CDR3 extends over 18 amino acids. The protocol was immunoSEQ multiplex PCR, while the TCRdb copy is restricted to in-frame clones and leaves out a portion. The sample shows 550,000 to 700,000 clones, less than 80% of them seen only once. This sequence originates from a woman under 40 in good health. Material for sequencing was memory CD4+ T cells sorted from blood. Subset defined: CD45RA-negative fraction. The gene calls are TRBV29-1 and TRBJ1-5; tentative D call: TRBD1 (6 bases). CDR3 loop: CSVVSRGLAGAGNQPQHF. CDR3 coding DNA: TGCAGCGTTGTATCTCGGGGGCTCGCGGGGGCCGGCAATCAGCCCCAGCATTTT. Using reference TRBV29-1 and TRBJ1-5 for the parts outside the CDR3, the full variable domain is SAVISQKPSRDICQRGTSLTIQCQVDSQVTMMFWYRQQPGQSLTLIATANQGSEATYESGFVIDKFPISRPNLTFSTLTVSNMSPEDSSIYLCSVVSRGLAGAGNQPQHFGDGTRLSIL.